The present TCR beta chain was sequenced within a study of Graves' ophthalmopathy and Graves' hyperthyroidism. Study-level points and caveats: Blood also harbored most expanded thyroid clonotypes above 0.001 frequency.

Worth noting for this clonotype: No antigen is known for it.

Amplification of the TCR beta CDR3 regions used RNA transcripts (as template). RT-PCR with HTBI primers came first, then second-round multiplex PCR. TCRdb recomputed calls from the multiplex PCR reads with MiXCR, one row per CDR3 protein. The sample carries tens of thousands of distinct CDR3 sequences, roughly 50% recorded once. The clonotype was recovered from an adult woman with stable Graves' hyperthyroidism. The specimen was peripheral blood.

The CDR3 spells CASGSSRKGAGEQYF. In DNA, the CDR3 is TGTGCCAGCGGCTCTAGTCGTAAGGGGGCGGGAGAGCAGTACTTC. The chain joins TRBV7-9 to TRBJ2-7; possibly TRBD1 for D (7 bases). The CDR3 is made up of 15 amino acids. The V end was cut by 8 bases, the J end by 7 bases, with 24 bases between. Germline lookup yields CDR1 SEHNR and CDR2 FQNEAQ (reference sequence).